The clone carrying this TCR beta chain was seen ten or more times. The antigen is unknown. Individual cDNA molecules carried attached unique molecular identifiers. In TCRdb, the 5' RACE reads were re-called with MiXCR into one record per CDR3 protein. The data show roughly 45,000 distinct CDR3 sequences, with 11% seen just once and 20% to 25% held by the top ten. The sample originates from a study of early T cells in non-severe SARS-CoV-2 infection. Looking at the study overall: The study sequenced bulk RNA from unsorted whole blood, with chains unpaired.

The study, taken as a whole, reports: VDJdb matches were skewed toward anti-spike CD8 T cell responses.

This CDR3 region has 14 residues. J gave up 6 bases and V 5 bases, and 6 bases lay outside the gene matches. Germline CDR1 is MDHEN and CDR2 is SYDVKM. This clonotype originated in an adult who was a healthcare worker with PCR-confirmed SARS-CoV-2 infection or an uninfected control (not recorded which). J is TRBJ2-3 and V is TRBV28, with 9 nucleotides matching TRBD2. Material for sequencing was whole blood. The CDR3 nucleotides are TGTGCCAGCAGTCCCAGCGGGAGGCGGGATACGCAGTATTTT. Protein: CASSPSGRRDTQYF.